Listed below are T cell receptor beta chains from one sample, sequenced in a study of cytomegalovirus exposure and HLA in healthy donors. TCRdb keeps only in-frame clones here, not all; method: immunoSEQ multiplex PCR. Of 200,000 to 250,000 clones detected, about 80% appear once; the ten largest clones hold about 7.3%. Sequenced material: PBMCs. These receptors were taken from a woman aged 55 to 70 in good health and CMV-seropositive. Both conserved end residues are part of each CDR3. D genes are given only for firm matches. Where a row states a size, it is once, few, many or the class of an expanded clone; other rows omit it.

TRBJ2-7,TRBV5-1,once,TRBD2,TGCGCCAGCAGCCAGGGCGCGGGGGGACCCTACGAGCAGTACTTC,CASSQGAGGPYEQYF
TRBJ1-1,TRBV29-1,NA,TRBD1,TGCAGCGTCGGTGACAGGGCGGGAACTGAAGCTTTCTTT,CSVGDRAGTEAFF
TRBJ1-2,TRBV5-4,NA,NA,TGTGCCAGCAGCTCCCAGGCAGGGGCTAACTATGGCTACACCTTC,CASSSQAGANYGYTF
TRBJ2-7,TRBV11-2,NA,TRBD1,TGTGCCAGCAGCCCGACCCGGGACAGCCCCTACGAGCAGTACTTC,CASSPTRDSPYEQYF
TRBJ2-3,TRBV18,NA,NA,TGTGCCAGCTCACCATCCCAGGCCACACTCACAGATACGCAGTATTTT,CASSPSQATLTDTQYF
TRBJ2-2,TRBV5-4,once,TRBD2,TGTGCCAGCAGCCTGTCGGCAGCGGGAGTGAACGGGGAGCTGTTTTTT,CASSLSAAGVNGELFF
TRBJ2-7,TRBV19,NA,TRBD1,TGTGCCAGTAGTCCGGGACAGGGGATACACGAGCAGTACTTC,CASSPGQGIHEQYF
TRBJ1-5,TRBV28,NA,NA,TGTGCCAGCAGCCTAACGGGGGGACTAAATCAGCCCCAGCATTTT,CASSLTGGLNQPQHF
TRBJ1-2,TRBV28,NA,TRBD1,TGTGCCAGCAGAATACAGGGGGCCACTAACTATGGCTACACCTTC,CASRIQGATNYGYTF
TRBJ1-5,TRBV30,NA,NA,TGTGCCTGGAGTGGGGACAACAATCAGCCCCAGCATTTT,CAWSGDNNQPQHF
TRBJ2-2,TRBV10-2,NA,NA,TGCGCCAGCAGTGACTGGGGAGCCCCCGGAACCGGGGAGCTGTTTTTT,CASSDWGAPGTGELFF
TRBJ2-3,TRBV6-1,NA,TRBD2,TGTGCCAGCAGTTTAACTAGCGCTAGCACAGATACGCAGTATTTT,CASSLTSASTDTQYF
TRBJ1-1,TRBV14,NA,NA,TGTGCCAGCAGCCAGTTAACCGGTGGCACTGAAGCTTTCTTT,CASSQLTGGTEAFF
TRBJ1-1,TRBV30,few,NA,TGTGCCTGGAGCGAACGGTATCCGGGGACTGAAGCTTTCTTT,CAWSERYPGTEAFF
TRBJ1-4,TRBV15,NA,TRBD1,TGTGCCACCAGGGGGTCGGACAGGGAGGGCCCTTTTAATGAAAAACTGTTTTTT,CATRGSDREGPFNEKLFF
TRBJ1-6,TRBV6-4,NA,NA,TGTGCCAGCAGTGATACAGGGAGAGGCTCACCCCTCCACTTT,CASSDTGRGSPLHF
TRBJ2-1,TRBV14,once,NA,TGTGCCAGCAGCCTAGCCCGTACTAGTGAGCAGTTCTTC,CASSLARTSEQFF
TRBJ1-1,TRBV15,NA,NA,TGTGCCACCAGCAGAGTAAAGGAGGGGAACACTGAAGCTTTCTTT,CATSRVKEGNTEAFF
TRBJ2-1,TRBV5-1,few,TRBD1,TGCGCCAGCAGACAGGGGTACAATGAGCAGTTCTTC,CASRQGYNEQFF
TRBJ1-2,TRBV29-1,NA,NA,TGCAGCGTTGGGAGGGAATCTAACTATGGCTACACCTTC,CSVGRESNYGYTF
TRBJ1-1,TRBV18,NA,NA,TGTGCCAGCTCACCACAAATAAGGACAGAAGCTTTCTTT,CASSPQIRTEAFF
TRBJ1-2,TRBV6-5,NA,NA,TGTGCCAGCAGCTTTACTCCGTACCATAACTATGGCTACACCTTC,CASSFTPYHNYGYTF
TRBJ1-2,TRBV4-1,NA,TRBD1,TGCGCCAGCAGCCAAGCTTCTTCGGCAGGGGGAAACTATGGCTACACCTTC,CASSQASSAGGNYGYTF
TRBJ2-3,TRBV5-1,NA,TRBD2,TGCGCCAGCAGCTCCGGGACTAGCGGGACAGATACGCAGTATTTT,CASSSGTSGTDTQYF
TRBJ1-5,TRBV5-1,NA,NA,TGCGCCAGCAGCTTAGGGGGGGCGGACAATCAGCCCCAGCATTTT,CASSLGGADNQPQHF
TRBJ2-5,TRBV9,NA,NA,TGTGCCAGCAGCCCCGCTAGCGCCCAAGAGACCCAGTACTTC,CASSPASAQETQYF
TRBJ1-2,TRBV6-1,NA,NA,TGTGCCAGCAGTGAAGGGGCAGAACAGATTGGCTACACCTTC,CASSEGAEQIGYTF
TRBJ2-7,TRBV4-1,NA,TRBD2,TGCGCCAGCAGCCCCCTAGGACTAGCGCTACACGAGCAGTACTTC,CASSPLGLALHEQYF
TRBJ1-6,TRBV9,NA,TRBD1,TGTGCCAGCAGCCCCCATGGGACAGGGGAATCACCCCTCCACTTT,CASSPHGTGESPLHF
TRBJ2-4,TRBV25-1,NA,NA,TGTGCCAGCAGTGCCAGCGGCCCTGTAGCCAAAAACATTCAGTACTTC,CASSASGPVAKNIQYF
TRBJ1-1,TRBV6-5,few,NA,TGTGCCAGCAGACAGGGCGGCACTGAAGCTTTCTTT,CASRQGGTEAFF
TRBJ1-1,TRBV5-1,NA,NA,TGCGCCAGCAGACGGACTTCCCATGGGGGCGAGATCTTCACTGAAGCTTTCTTT,CASRRTSHGGEIFTEAFF
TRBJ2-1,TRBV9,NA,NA,TGTGCCAGCAGCGTTTCCCGGAGGGACGCCTACAATGAGCAGTTCTTC,CASSVSRRDAYNEQFF
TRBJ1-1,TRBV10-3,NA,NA,TGTGCCATCAGTCTGGGACTCTCGAACACTGAAGCTTTCTTT,CAISLGLSNTEAFF
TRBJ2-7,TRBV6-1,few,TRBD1,TGTGCCAGCAGTGTCGAACAGGGGGCAGGCGAGCAGTACTTC,CASSVEQGAGEQYF
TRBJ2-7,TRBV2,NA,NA,TGTGCCACGGGGAGTACAGCCTACGAGCAGTACTTC,CATGSTAYEQYF
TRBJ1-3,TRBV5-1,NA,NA,TGCGCCAGCAGCCCCGCGGGCCCCTCTGGAAACACCATATATTTT,CASSPAGPSGNTIYF
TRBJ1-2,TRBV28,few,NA,TGTGCCAGCAGGATCTCGGGTAACTATGGCTACACCTTC,CASRISGNYGYTF
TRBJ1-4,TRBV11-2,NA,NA,TGTGCCAGCAGCGAACAGGTGACTAATGAAAAACTGTTTTTT,CASSEQVTNEKLFF
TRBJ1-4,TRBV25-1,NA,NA,TGTGCCTCAGGCCATAATGAAAAACTGTTTTTT,CASGHNEKLFF
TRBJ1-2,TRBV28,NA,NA,TGTGCCAGCAGGGGGCCATTTGGTGGCTACACCTTC,CASRGPFGGYTF
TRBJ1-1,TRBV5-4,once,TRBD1,TGTGCCAGCAGCTTGGCCGGGACAGGGGGCACTGAAGCTTTCTTT,CASSLAGTGGTEAFF
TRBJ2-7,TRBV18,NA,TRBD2,TGTGCCAGCTCACCGGGACTAGCGGGAGGCTTCTACGAGCAGTACTTC,CASSPGLAGGFYEQYF
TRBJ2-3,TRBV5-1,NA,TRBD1,TGCGCCAGCAGCTTTCCTGAGGGACAGGGCATCTTAGATACGCAGTATTTT,CASSFPEGQGILDTQYF
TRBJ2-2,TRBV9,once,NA,TGTGCCAGCAGCGTAGCAGGGAGGGGGGAGCTGTTTTTT,CASSVAGRGELFF
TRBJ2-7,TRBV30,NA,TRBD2,TGTGCAAACCGTCGCCAGGCTAGCGGGAGGGCCCGGACCTACGAGCAGTACTTC,CANRRQASGRARTYEQYF
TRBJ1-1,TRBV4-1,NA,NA,TGCGCCAGCAGCCAAGGCGCGGGAACTGAAGCTTTCTTT,CASSQGAGTEAFF